There are many counts of the clone carrying this T cell receptor (beta chain). Its target is not known. J lost 3 bases, V lost 0 bases, and 3 bases had no gene match. The CDR3 spans 16 residues. CDR1 is SGHVS and CDR2 is FNYEAQ in the germline V gene. This sample is part of a study of T-cell reconstitution after alpha-beta-depleted transplantation in children. The study, taken as a whole, reports: There were some patients whose high TCRbeta diversity at day 60 came from surviving recipient T cells and thymic progenitors.

Unique molecular identifiers were incorporated when the TCRbeta library was constructed. Each CDR3 protein gets one entry after TCRdb re-called the PCR reads with MiXCR. This table holds a few hundred thousand distinct CDR3 sequences, around 9.1% found once. The sample was PBMCs, taken before TCRalphabeta/CD19-depleted stem cell transplant. This TCR came from a boy under three years old with acute myeloid leukemia, due to receive a stem cell transplant. The chain joins TRBV7-6 to TRBJ2-2, with 8 bases matching TRBD1. The DNA for the CDR3 is TGTGCCAGCAGCTTAGCCAGGGGGCCTGACACCGGGGAGCTGTTTTTT. It is translated as CASSLARGPDTGELFF. Combining the CDR3 with reference TRBV7-6 and TRBJ2-2 gives the whole variable domain GAGVSQSPRYKVTKRGQDVALRCDPISGHVSLYWYRQALGQGPEFLTYFNYEAQQDKSGLPNDRFSAERPEGSISTLTIQRTEQRDSAMYRCASSLARGPDTGELFFGEGSRLTVL.